Described below is a single TCR beta chain sequence and its context. Its specificity is not known. The sample originates from a study of T cell responses to AZD1222 COVID-19 vaccine. Study findings and constraints: Donors were largely white British and mainly female; clonal diversity was possibly underestimated. Only 6 or 7 people who got AZD1222 tested seropositive at baseline. Breadth and depth of Spike-specific TCRs rose after two AZD1222 doses. Mapped onto spike, vaccine-associated CD4 TCRs spanned it and were dominant at 160-218 and 743-854.

The germline V gene encodes CDR1 SGHDN and CDR2 FVKESK. The CDR3 totals 20 residues. V was shortened by 0 bases and J by 4 bases, with 25 bases between the two germline ends. Clones were sequenced by immunoSEQ multiplex PCR, and TCRdb holds only the in-frame ones, with some missing. This table has 150,000 or so clones, roughly 90% appearing once. V usage is TRBV14 and J usage is TRBJ2-1; D is perhaps TRBD2 (6 bases). The sequences come from peripheral blood, collected on day 0 of AZD1222 vaccination. The clonotype comes from an adult in good health. The CDR3 nucleotides read TGTGCCAGCAGCCAAGATTCGAAGGGACTTCTCTCCGTTTTTTACAATGAGCAGTTCTTC. Protein: CASSQDSKGLLSVFYNEQFF.